This T cell receptor (beta chain) was observed in a study of T cells in Graves' hyperthyroidism and ophthalmopathy. Regions amplified from RNA transcripts were the TCR beta CDR3 regions. A set of HTBI primers served as the primers for a first-round RT-PCR of the TCR CDR3. TCRdb used MiXCR to reprocess the multiplex PCR reads, holding one entry per CDR3 protein. Of roughly 380,000 distinct CDR3 sequences in the sample, approximately 13% were seen once. This clonotype was seen ten or more times. CDR3 size: 12 residues. Trimming removed 5 bases from V and 5 bases from J, with 13 bases in between. CDR1 and CDR2 from the germline V gene are DFQATT and SNEGSKA (reference sequence).

Sequencing was done on a sample of blood. This clonotype was sampled from a young man with Graves' hyperthyroidism that later progressed to Graves' ophthalmopathy. The chain links TRBV20-1 to TRBJ2-7; D could derive from TRBD1 or TRBD2 (5 bases each). The CDR3 is CSADRDLDEQYF. In DNA, the CDR3 is TGCAGTGCTGACCGGGACCTTGACGAGCAGTACTTC.